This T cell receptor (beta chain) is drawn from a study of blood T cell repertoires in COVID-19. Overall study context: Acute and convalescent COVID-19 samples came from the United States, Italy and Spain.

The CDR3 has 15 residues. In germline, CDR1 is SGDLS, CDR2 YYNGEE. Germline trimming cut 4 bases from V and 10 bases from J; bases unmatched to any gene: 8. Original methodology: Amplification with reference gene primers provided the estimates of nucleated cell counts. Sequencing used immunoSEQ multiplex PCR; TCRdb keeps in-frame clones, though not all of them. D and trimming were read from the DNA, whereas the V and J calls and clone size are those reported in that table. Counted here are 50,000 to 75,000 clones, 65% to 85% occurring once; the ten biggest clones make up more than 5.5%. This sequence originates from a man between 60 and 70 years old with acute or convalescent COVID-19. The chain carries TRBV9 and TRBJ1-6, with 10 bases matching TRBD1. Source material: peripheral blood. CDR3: CASSTQTGGGSPLHF. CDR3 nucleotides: TGTGCCAGCAGCACCCAGACAGGGGGCGGCTCACCCCTCCACTTT.